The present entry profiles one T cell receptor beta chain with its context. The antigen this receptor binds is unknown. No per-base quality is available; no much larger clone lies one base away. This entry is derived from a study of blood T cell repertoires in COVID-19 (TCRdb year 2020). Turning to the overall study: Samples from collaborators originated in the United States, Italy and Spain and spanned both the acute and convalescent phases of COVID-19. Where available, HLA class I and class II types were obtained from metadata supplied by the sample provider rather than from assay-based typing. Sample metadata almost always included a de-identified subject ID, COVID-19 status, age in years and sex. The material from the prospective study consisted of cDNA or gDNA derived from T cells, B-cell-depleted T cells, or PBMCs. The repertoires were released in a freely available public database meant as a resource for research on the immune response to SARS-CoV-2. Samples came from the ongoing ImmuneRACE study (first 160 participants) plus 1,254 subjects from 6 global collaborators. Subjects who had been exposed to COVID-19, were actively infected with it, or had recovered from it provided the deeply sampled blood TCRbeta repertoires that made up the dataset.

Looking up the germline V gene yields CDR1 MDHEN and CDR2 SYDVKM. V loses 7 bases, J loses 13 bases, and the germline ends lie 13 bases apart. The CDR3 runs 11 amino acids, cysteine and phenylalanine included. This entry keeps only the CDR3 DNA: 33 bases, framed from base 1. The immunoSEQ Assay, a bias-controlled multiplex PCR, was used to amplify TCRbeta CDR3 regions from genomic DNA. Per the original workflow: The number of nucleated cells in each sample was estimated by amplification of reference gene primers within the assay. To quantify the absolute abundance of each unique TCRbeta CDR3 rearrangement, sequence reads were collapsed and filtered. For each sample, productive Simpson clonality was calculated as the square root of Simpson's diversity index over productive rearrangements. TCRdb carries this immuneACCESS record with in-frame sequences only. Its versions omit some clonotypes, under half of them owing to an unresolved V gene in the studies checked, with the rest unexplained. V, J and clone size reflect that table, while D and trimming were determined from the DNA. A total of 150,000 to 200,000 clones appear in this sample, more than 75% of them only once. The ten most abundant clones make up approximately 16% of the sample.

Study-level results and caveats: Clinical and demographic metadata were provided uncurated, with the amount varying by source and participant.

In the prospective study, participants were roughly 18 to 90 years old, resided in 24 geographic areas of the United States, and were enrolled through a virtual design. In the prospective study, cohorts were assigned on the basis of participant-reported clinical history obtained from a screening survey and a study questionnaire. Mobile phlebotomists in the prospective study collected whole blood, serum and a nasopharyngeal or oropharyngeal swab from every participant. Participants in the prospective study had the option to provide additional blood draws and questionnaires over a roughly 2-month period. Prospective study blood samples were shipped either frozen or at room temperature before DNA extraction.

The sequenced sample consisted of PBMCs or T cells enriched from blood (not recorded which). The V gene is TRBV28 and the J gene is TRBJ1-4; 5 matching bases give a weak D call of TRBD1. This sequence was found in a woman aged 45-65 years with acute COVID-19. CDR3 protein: CASTFGGGLFF. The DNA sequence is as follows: TGTGCCAGCACCTTTGGGGGGGGACTGTTTTTT.